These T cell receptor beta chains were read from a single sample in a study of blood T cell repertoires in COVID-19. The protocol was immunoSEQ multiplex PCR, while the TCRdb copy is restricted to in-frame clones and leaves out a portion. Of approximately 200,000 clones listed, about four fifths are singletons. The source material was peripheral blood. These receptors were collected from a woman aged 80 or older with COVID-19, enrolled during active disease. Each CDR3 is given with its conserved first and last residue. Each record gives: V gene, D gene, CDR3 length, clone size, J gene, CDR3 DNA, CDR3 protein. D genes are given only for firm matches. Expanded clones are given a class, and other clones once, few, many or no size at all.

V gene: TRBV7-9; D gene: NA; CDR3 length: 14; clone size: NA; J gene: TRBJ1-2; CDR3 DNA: TGTGCCAGCAGCTTGGGCAGTCAAGGCTATGGCTACACCTTC; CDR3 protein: CASSLGSQGYGYTF
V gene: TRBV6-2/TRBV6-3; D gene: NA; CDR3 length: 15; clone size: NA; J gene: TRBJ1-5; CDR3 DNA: TGTGCCAGCAGTTACTCGACTGGAGGCAATCAGCCCCAGCATTTT; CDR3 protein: CASSYSTGGNQPQHF
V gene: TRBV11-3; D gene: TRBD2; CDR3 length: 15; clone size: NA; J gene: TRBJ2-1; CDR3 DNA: TGTGCCAGCAGCGTCGCGGGCGGGGGGGCGGTTGAGCAGTTCTTC; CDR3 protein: CASSVAGGGAVEQFF
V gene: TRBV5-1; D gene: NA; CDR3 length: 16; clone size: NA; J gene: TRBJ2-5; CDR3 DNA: TGCGCCAGCAGCTCCTCCTCGAGCGGCTCACAAGAGACCCAGTACTTC; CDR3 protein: CASSSSSSGSQETQYF
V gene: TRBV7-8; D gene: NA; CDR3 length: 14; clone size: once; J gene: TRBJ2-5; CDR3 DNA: TGTGCCAGCAGCTTAAGCCCAGGGGCGGAGACCCAGTACTTC; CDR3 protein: CASSLSPGAETQYF
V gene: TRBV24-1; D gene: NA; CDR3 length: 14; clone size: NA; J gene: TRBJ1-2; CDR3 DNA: TGTGCCACCAGTGAAGCAGGGGCGGACTATGGCTACACCTTC; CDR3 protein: CATSEAGADYGYTF
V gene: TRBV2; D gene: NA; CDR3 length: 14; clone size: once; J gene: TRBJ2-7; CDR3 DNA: TGTGCCAGCAGGCGGGCCGCGGGTTCCTACGAGCAGTACTTC; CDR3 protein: CASRRAAGSYEQYF
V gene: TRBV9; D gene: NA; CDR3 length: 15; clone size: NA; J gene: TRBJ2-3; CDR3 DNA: TGTGCCAGCAGCCTGACAGAGATTCGCACAGATACGCAGTATTTT; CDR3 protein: CASSLTEIRTDTQYF
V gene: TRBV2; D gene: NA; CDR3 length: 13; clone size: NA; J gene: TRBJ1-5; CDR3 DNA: TGTGCCAGCACCCCGGCCCCGCGGAGGCCCCAGCATTTT; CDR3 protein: CASTPAPRRPQHF
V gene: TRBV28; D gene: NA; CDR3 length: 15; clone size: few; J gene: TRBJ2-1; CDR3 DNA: TGTGCCAGCATCCCATCAGCGGGTGGGGGCAATGAGCAGTTCTTC; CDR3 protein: CASIPSAGGGNEQFF
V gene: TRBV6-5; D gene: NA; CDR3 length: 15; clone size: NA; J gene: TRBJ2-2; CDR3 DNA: TGTGCCAGCAGGGACAGCGGCGTGACGACCGGGGAGCTGTTTTTT; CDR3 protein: CASRDSGVTTGELFF
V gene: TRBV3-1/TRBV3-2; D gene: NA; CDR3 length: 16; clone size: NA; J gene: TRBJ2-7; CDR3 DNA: TGTGCCAGCAGCCAAGTTGCGGGACGTCGCCTATTCGAGCAGTACTTC; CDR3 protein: CASSQVAGRRLFEQYF
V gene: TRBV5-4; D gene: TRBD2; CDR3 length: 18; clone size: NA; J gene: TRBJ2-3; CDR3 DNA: TGTGCCAGCAGCTTGGCCCGGGGGGGGACCTCGGGCACAGATACGCAGTATTTT; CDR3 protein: CASSLARGGTSGTDTQYF
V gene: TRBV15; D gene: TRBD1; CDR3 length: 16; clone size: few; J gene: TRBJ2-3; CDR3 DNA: TGTGCCACCAGCGGACGACAGGGTTCTGTCACAGATACGCAGTATTTT; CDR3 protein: CATSGRQGSVTDTQYF
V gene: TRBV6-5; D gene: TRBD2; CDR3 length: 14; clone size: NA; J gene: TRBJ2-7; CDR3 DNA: TGTGCCAGCAGGCTAATGACTAGCCCGCGCGAGCAGTACTTC; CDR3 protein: CASRLMTSPREQYF
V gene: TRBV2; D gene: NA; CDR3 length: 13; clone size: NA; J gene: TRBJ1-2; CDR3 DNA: TGTGCCAGCAGTGAAAGAGGGATCTATGGCTACACCTTC; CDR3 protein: CASSERGIYGYTF
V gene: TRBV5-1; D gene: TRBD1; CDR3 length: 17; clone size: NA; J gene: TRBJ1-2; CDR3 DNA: TGCGCCAGCAGCTTGGAATACCGGGACAGGGGGCCCAATGGCTACACCTTC; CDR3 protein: CASSLEYRDRGPNGYTF
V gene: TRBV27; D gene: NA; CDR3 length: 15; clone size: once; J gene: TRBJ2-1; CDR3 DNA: TGTGCCAGCAGTTTAGAACTAGCTGGGTACAATGAGCAGTTCTTC; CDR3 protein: CASSLELAGYNEQFF
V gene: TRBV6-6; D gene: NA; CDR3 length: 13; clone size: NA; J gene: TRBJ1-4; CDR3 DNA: TGTGCCAGCAGTCTCCGGGGTTATGAAAAACTGTTTTTT; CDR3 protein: CASSLRGYEKLFF
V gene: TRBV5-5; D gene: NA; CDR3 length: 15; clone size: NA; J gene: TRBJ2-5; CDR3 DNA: TGTGCCAGCAGCCCCGGAGGAGGCGGCCAAGAGACCCAGTACTTC; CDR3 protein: CASSPGGGGQETQYF
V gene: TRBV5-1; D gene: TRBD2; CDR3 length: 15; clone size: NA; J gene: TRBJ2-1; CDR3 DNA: TGCGCCAGTTGCGAGTGGGGGAGGGGCTACAATGAGCAGTTCTTC; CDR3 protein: CASCEWGRGYNEQFF
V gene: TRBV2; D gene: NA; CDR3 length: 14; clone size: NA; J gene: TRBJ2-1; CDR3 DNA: TGTGCCAGCACACAGACCCCCTCCTACAATGAGCAGTTCTTC; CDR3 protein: CASTQTPSYNEQFF
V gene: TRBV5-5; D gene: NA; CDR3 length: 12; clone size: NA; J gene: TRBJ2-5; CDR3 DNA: TGTGCCAGCAGCTTGGCAGGGGAGACCCAGTACTTC; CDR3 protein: CASSLAGETQYF
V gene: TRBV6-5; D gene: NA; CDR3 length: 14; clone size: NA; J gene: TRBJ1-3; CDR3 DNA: TGTGCCAGCAGGAGGGAGTTCTCTGGAAACACCATATATTTT; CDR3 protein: CASRREFSGNTIYF
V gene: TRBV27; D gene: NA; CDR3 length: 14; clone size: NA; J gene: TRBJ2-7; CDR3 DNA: TGTGCCAGCAGTTTATGGGGGCCCTCCAACGAGCAGTACTTC; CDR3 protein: CASSLWGPSNEQYF
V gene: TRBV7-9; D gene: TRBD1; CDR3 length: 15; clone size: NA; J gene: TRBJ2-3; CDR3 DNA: TGTGCCAGCAGCTTCAGGGGGTCTAGCACAGATACGCAGTATTTT; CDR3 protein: CASSFRGSSTDTQYF
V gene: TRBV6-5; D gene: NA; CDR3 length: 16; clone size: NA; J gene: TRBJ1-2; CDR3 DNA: TGTGCCAGCAGTTACCAAATAACGACAGCTAACTATGGCTACACCTTC; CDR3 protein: CASSYQITTANYGYTF
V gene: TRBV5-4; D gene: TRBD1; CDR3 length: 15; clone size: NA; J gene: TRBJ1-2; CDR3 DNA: TGTGCCAGCAGCTTCCCGGGACAGGGGTACTATGGCTACACCTTC; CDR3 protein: CASSFPGQGYYGYTF
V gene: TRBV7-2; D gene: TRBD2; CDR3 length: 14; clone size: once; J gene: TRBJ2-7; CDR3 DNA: TGTGCCAGCAGGGGAGGGTCTAGCGGCTACGAGCAGTACTTC; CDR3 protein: CASRGGSSGYEQYF
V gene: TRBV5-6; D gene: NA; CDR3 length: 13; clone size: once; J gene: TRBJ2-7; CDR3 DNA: TGTGCCAGCAGCCTAATAAATTCGGCGGGACTCTTTTTC; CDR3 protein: CASSLINSAGLFF
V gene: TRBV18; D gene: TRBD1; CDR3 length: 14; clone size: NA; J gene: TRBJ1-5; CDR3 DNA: TGTGCCAGCTCACCGACAGGGGCCAATCAGCCCCAGCATTTT; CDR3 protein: CASSPTGANQPQHF
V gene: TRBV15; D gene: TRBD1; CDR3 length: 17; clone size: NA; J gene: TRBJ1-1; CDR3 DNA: TGTGCCACCAGCAGAGATAGACAGGGGCAAGGGGACACTGAAGCTTTCTTT; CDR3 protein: CATSRDRQGQGDTEAFF
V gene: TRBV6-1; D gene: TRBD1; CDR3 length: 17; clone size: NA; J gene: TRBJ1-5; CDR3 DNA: TGTGCCAGCAGTGAATTCAGGACAGGGTTAGACAATCAGCCCCAGCATTTT; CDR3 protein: CASSEFRTGLDNQPQHF
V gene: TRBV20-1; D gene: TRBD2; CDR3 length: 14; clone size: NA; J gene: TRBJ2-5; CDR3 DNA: TGCAGTGCTAGTGGACTAGCTGGTCGAGAGACCCAGTACTTC; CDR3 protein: CSASGLAGRETQYF
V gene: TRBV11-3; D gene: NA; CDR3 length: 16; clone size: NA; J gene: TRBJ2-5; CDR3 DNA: TGTGCCAGCAGCCCCCGGGGTGGGGGGACGGTGGAGACCCAGTACTTC; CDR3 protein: CASSPRGGGTVETQYF
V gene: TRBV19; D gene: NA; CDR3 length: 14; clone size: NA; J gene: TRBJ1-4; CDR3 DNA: TGTGCCAGTAGTATTACAGGGACTAATGAAAAACTGTTTTTT; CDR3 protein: CASSITGTNEKLFF
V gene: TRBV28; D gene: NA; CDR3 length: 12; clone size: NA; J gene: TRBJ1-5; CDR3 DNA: TGTGCCAGCAGGGGGGAGGGACAGCCCCAGCATTTT; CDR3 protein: CASRGEGQPQHF
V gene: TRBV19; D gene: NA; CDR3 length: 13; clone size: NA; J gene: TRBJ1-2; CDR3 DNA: TGTGCCAGTAGTATAGATTGGGCGCGTGGCTACACCTTC; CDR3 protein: CASSIDWARGYTF
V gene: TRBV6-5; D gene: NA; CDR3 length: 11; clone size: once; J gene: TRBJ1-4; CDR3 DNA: TGTGCCAGCACCCAGAATGAAAAACTGTTTTTT; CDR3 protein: CASTQNEKLFF
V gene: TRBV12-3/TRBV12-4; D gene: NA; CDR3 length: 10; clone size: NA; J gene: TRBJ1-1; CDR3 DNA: TGTGCCTCCCTTGTGACTGAAGCTTTCTTT; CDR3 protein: CASLVTEAFF
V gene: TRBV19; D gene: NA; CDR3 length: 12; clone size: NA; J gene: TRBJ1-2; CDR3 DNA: TGTGCCAGTAGTGGCTCTAACTATGGCTACACCTTC; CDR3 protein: CASSGSNYGYTF
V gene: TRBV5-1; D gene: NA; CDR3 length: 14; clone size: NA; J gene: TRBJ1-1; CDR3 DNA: TGCGCCAGCAGCGGGGGGGGATCACCCACTGAAGCTTTCTTT; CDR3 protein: CASSGGGSPTEAFF
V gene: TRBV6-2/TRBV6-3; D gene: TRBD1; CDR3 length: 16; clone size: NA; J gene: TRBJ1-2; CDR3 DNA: TGTGCCAGCAGTTACTCGGGACAGGGGGACTTCTATGGCTACACCTTC; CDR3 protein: CASSYSGQGDFYGYTF
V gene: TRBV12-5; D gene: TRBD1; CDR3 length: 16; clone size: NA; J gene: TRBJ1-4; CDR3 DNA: TGTGCTAGTGGTTCCACAGGGGGGAGCTTCGGTGAAAAACTGTTTTTT; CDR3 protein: CASGSTGGSFGEKLFF
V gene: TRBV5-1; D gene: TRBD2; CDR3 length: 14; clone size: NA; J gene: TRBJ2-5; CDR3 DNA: TGCGCCAGCAGCTTGGTAGCGGGTAGTAAGACCCAGTACTTC; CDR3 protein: CASSLVAGSKTQYF
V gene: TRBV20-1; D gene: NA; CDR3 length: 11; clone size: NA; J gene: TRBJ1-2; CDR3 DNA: TGCAGTGCCCCCTTGCGGAGGGGCTACACCTTC; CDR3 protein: CSAPLRRGYTF
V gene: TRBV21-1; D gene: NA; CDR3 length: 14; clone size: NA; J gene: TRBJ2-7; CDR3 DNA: TGTGCCAGCAGCAAAGGGGCAGGGATCCACGAGCAGTACTTC; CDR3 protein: CASSKGAGIHEQYF
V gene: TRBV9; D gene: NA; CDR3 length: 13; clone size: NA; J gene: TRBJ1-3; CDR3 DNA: TGTGCCAGCAGCGGGGACATTGGAAACACCATATATTTT; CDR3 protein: CASSGDIGNTIYF
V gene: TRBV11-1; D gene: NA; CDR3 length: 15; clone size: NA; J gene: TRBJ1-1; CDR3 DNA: TGTGCCACCCATTGGGGCGCGGGGAGGAACACTGAAGCTTTCTTT; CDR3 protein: CATHWGAGRNTEAFF
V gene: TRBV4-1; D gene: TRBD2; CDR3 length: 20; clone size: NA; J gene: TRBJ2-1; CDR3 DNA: TGCGCCAGCAGCCAAGCCCGGGGGGTCGTGACTAGCGGGTCCTACAATGAGCAGTTCTTC; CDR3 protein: CASSQARGVVTSGSYNEQFF
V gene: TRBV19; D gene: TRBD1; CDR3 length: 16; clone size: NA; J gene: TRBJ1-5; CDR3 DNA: TGTGCCAGTAGGTCCGGGACAGGGGGTGTTCTCATGCCCCAGCATTTT; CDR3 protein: CASRSGTGGVLMPQHF
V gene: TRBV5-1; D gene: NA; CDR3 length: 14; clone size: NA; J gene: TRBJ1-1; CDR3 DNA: TGCGCCAGCAGCTTACAGGGTGGGAACGGTGAAGCTTTCTTT; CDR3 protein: CASSLQGGNGEAFF
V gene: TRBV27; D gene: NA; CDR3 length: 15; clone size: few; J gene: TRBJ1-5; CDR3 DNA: TGTGCCAGCGCCCCCGGGATATTGAGCAATCAGCCCCAGCATTTT; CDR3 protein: CASAPGILSNQPQHF